Below, one T cell receptor beta chain is given with its context. This specimen belongs to a study of T cells expressing NK-cell markers. Overall study: Repertoires of TCR beta were obtained from T cells sorted as CD3+CD56+NKG2C+, CD3+CD56+NKG2C- and CD3+CD56-NKG2C+.

UMI-tagged 5'RACE template switching yielded the TCR beta cDNA. TCRdb derives one entry per CDR3 protein from the 5' RACE reads, leaving out DNA. The table lists about 170,000 distinct CDR3 sequences. CDR1 and CDR2 (germline): SGHRS, YFSETQ. The CDR3 contains 14 residues. What was sequenced was blood T cells: a sorted CD56 or NKG2C T cell subset, CD4+ or CD8+ T cells, or bulk PBMC T cells (not recorded which). The rearrangement joins TRBV5-1 to TRBJ2-7; the D gene TCRdb calls, TRBD1, cannot be checked with no DNA. The clonotype originates from a man aged 18-75 years in good health. The CDR3 loop reads CASRGSGGRYEQYF. The full variable domain, its missing parts supplied by reference TRBV5-1 and TRBJ2-7, is KAGVTQTPRYLIKTRGQQVTLSCSPISGHRSVSWYQQTPGQGLQFLFEYFSETQRNKGNFPGRFSGRQFSNSRSEMNVSTLELGDSALYLCASRGSGGRYEQYFGPGTRLTVT.